The text below deals with one T cell receptor (beta chain). The antigen remains unidentified. The germline gene is not matched at one end of the junction; a read error may be the cause. Measured with immunoSEQ multiplex PCR; TCRdb has only the in-frame clones, and not every one. This sample carries approximately 91,000 clones, roughly 86% of them seen once, and the ten largest clones take about 4.6%. The data belong to a study of OX40 agonist ivuxolimab in advanced cancers. Notes on the study in general: No antigen was identified for the clonally expanded peripheral T cells. Dosing at 0.1 to 3.0 mg/kg was accompanied by clonal expansion of CD4+ and CD8+ blood T cells by week 6.

This material consisted of CD4+ or CD8+ T cells sorted from blood, taken in a trial of the OX40 agonist ivuxolimab. This TCR came from an adult with an advanced solid tumor such as melanoma, head and neck, liver or kidney cancer.

Written as DNA, the CDR3 is TGCAGTGCTAGATCTCCAGACGGGGCCGCCTTC. This encodes CSARSPDGAAF. The chain carries TRBV20-1 and TRBJ1-2; D is possibly TRBD1 (5 bases). Germline CDR1 is DFQATT and CDR2 is SNEGSKA (reference sequence). This CDR3 is built from 11 residues.